The 22 T cell receptor beta chains listed next were all sequenced from one sample in a study of beta chain features in type 1 diabetes. These receptors' targets are unknown. General study findings and limits: Among all four CD4+ subsets, Type 1 diabetes patients had TCRB CDR3s that were moderately but significantly shorter.

The study reverse transcribed the entire isolated RNA, so it sequenced expressed TCRB transcripts. Clones were sequenced by immunoSEQ multiplex PCR, and TCRdb holds only the in-frame ones, with some missing. The sample carries more than 200,000 clones, 16% recorded once. Sequencing was performed on naive CD4+ T cells from blood. The receptors derive from a man under 40 with type 1 diabetes.

This clone has only a few counts. This chain connects TRBV5-1 to TRBJ2-7; 10 bases line up with TRBD1. V was clipped by 0 bases and J by 4 bases; unmatched bases: 4. CDR1 is SGHRS and CDR2 is YFSETQ in the germline V gene. The CDR3 runs 15 residues. The CDR3 is CASSLADRGRYEQYF. Here the CDR3 DNA reads TGCGCCAGCAGCTTGGCGGACAGGGGGAGGTACGAGCAGTACTTC.

This clone was counted between two and nine times. The chain uses TRBV12-5 and TRBJ2-7; D is uncertain. The V gene's germline CDR1 is LGHNT and CDR2 FRNRAP. CDR3 length: 12 amino acids. The V gene lost 5 bases and the J gene lost 6 bases, with 11 bases spanning the gap. The CDR3 sequence is CASGRQSGEQYF. CDR3 sequence (DNA): TGTGCTAGTGGTCGGCAATCAGGCGAGCAGTACTTC.

This chain uses TRBV2 with TRBJ2-1; D remains ambiguous. The CDR3 sequence is 11 residues long. Germline assignment: CDR1 SNHLY and CDR2 FYNNEI. V shed 6 bases and J shed 6 bases, with 6 bases lying between them. The CDR3 DNA reads as TGTGCCAGCAGCCTAGGCAATGAGCAGTTCTTC. Translation: CASSLGNEQFF.

The chain recombines TRBV4-1 with TRBJ2-1; D is perhaps TRBD2 (5 bases). V lost 1 base to trimming and J lost 15 bases, with 16 bases between them. CDR1 and CDR2 (germline): MGHRA, YSYEKL. There are 13 residues in the CDR3. CDR3 nucleotide sequence: TGCGCCAGCAGCCAAGGGCTCCTAGCTATGCCGTTCTTC. It yields the protein CASSQGLLAMPFF.

This clone was observed a handful of times. This chain connects TRBV30 to TRBJ1-1; 8 bases fit TRBD1. V was clipped by 3 bases and J by 5 bases; unmatched bases: 11. Germline-derived CDR1 and CDR2 are GTSNPN and SVGIG (reference sequence). The CDR3 sequence is 15 residues long. The CDR3 loop is CAWRGYRGSWTEAFF. CDR3 DNA: TGTGCCTGGAGGGGATACAGGGGGTCGTGGACTGAAGCTTTCTTT.

The V and J genes are TRBV5-1 and TRBJ2-2, with a weak D call TRBD2 (6 bases). The germline V and J ends were trimmed by 2 bases and 2 bases, with 10 bases remaining between them. The CDR3 is 15 amino acids. In germline, CDR1 is SGHRS, CDR2 YFSETQ. The CDR3 DNA is TGCGCCAGCAGCTTAGAGCGGGCAAACACCGGGGAGCTGTTTTTT. The encoded protein is CASSLERANTGELFF.

The CDR3 region is CSAGDTIYSGANVLTF. CDR3 DNA: TGCAGCGCCGGGGACACTATTTACTCTGGGGCCAACGTCCTGACTTTC. V is TRBV29-1 and J is TRBJ2-6, with a tentative D call TRBD1 (6 bases). V lost 7 bases to trimming and J lost 0 bases, with 16 bases between them. Germline assignment: CDR1 SQVTM and CDR2 ANQGSEA. The length of the CDR3 is 16 residues. Full variable domain (missing parts from reference TRBV29-1 and TRBJ2-6): SAVISQKPSRDICQRGTSLTIQCQVDSQVTMMFWYRQQPGQSLTLIATANQGSEATYESGFVIDKFPISRPNLTFSTLTVSNMSPEDSSIYLCSAGDTIYSGANVLTFGAGSRLTVL.

This clone has just a few counts. This chain connects TRBV27 to TRBJ2-5; D is possibly TRBD1 (6 bases). The ends were cut back, 4 bases at V and 2 bases at J, with 17 bases in the middle. The CDR3 length is 16 residues. Germline CDR1 and CDR2: MNHEY and SMNVEV (reference sequence). CDR3 region: CASSSLQGTNQETQYF. The CDR3, as DNA: TGTGCCAGCAGTTCCCTCCAGGGGACGAATCAAGAGACCCAGTACTTC.

V usage is TRBV5-4 and J usage is TRBJ2-5, with 7 bases lining up with TRBD1. This CDR3 region has 14 residues. Germline V gene data show CDR1 as SGHNT and CDR2 as YYREEE (reference sequence). J gave up 5 bases and V 1 base, and 5 bases lay outside the gene matches. The CDR3 DNA sequence: TGTGCCAGCAGCTTGAAGGGGGCAAGGGAGACCCAGTACTTC. Protein sequence: CASSLKGARETQYF.

The sample holds a few counts of this clone. The gene calls are TRBV14 and TRBJ1-1, with D uncertain. The CDR3 spans 12 residues. Germline V gene data show CDR1 as SGHDN and CDR2 as FVKESK. Trimming took off 5 bases at V and 4 bases at J, with 8 bases between the two ends. This CDR3 is CASSSITTEAFF. CDR3 DNA: TGTGCCAGCAGCTCTATTACCACTGAAGCTTTCTTT.

J is TRBJ2-1 and V is TRBV7-2; TRBD2 aligns across 7 bases. This CDR3 contains 13 residues. CDR1 and CDR2 (germline): SGHTA, FQGNSA. After removal of 5 bases from V and 8 bases from J, the junction contained 6 bases not matched to a gene. The CDR3 DNA reads TGTGCCAGCAGCGTCTCTAGCGGCGATGAGCAGTTCTTC. Translation: CASSVSSGDEQFF.

This chain connects TRBV5-1 to TRBJ2-1, with 11 bases identical to TRBD2. The germline CDR1 and CDR2 sequences are SGHRS and YFSETQ. The CDR3 has 15 residues. Germline trimming cut 2 bases from V and 7 bases from J; bases unmatched to any gene: 5. CDR3 amino acids: CASSLALAGGNEQFF. The CDR3 nucleotides read TGCGCCAGCAGCTTAGCGTTAGCGGGAGGGAATGAGCAGTTCTTC. The variable domain in full, with the rest retrieved from reference TRBV5-1 and TRBJ2-1, is KAGVTQTPRYLIKTRGQQVTLSCSPISGHRSVSWYQQTPGQGLQFLFEYFSETQRNKGNFPGRFSGRQFSNSRSEMNVSTLELGDSALYLCASSLALAGGNEQFFGPGTRLTVL.

The chain is built from TRBV29-1 and TRBJ2-2; no clear D gene. CDR1 SQVTM and CDR2 ANQGSEA come from the germline V gene. The CDR3 extends over 13 amino acids. V lost 6 bases and J lost 1, with 9 bases in between. The CDR3 DNA is TGCAGCGTGCTTCCGGGGAACACCGGGGAGCTGTTTTTT. This codes for CSVLPGNTGELFF.

This clone was found a few times. The CDR3 sequence is CASSSPYSSGVNNEQFF. CDR3 in DNA: TGTGCCAGCAGTTCACCTTACTCAAGCGGGGTTAACAATGAGCAGTTCTTC. This rearrangement joins TRBV28 to TRBJ2-1; 7 nucleotides match TRBD2. Trimming removed 4 bases from V and 5 bases from J; junction bases left unmatched: 14. Germline V CDR1 and CDR2: MDHEN, SYDVKM. CDR3 length: 17 amino acids.

The J gene is TRBJ2-7, the V gene TRBV7-9; D perhaps matches TRBD2 (6 bases). There are 15 residues in the CDR3. Germline CDR1 and CDR2: SEHNR and FQNEAQ (reference sequence). V shed 1 base and J shed 0 bases, with 10 bases lying between them. DNA of the CDR3: TGTGCCAGCAGCTTAGTCGGGACTCTCTCCTACGAGCAGTACTTC. It translates to CASSLVGTLSYEQYF.

The chain combines TRBV28 with TRBJ2-3; TRBD1 matches 11 bases. This CDR3 contains 18 residues. The V gene's germline CDR1 is MDHEN and CDR2 SYDVKM. The V gene end was trimmed by 2 bases and the J gene end by 0 bases; junction bases not matched to a gene: 7. CDR3 protein: CASSLRRTGGPSTDTQYF. The CDR3 DNA is TGTGCCAGCAGTTTACGGAGGACAGGGGGCCCTAGCACAGATACGCAGTATTTT.

This clone was seen a handful of times. V gene TRBV7-3 combines with J gene TRBJ1-1; D remains ambiguous. The V end lost 5 bases, the J end lost 1 base, and 8 bases lay between the germline ends. The CDR3 sequence is 13 residues long. The V gene's germline CDR1 is SGHTA and CDR2 FQGTGA. The CDR3 bases are TGTGCCAGCAGCGCACAGAGGAACACTGAAGCTTTCTTT. Amino acids: CASSAQRNTEAFF.

The chain recombines TRBV5-4 with TRBJ2-5; D ambiguous. CDR1 and CDR2 from the germline V gene are SGHNT and YYREEE (reference sequence). The ends were cut back, 4 bases at V and 2 bases at J, with 9 bases in the middle. The CDR3 runs 13 residues. CDR3 DNA: TGTGCCAGCAGCCCGCCCGTTCAAGAGACCCAGTACTTC. Protein: CASSPPVQETQYF.

This clone has a handful of counts. The chain employs TRBV7-9 and TRBJ2-3; tentative D call: TRBD2 (6 bases). Trimming pared 5 bases from V and 2 bases from J, leaving 17 bases between. This CDR3 is built from 16 residues. The germline V gene has CDR1 SEHNR and CDR2 FQNEAQ (reference sequence). CDR3 loop: CASSRPLAITTDTQYF. Written as DNA, the CDR3 is TGTGCCAGCAGCCGACCCCTAGCGATAACCACAGATACGCAGTATTTT. The full variable domain, its missing parts supplied by reference TRBV7-9 and TRBJ2-3, is DTGVSQNPRHKITKRGQNVTFRCDPISEHNRLYWYRQTLGQGPEFLTYFQNEAQLEKSRLLSDRFSAERPKGSFSTLEIQRTEQGDSAMYLCASSRPLAITTDTQYFGPGTRLTVL.

The V call is TRBV7-2, the J call TRBJ2-5; D gene unclear. Germline V CDR1 and CDR2: SGHTA, FQGNSA. Trimming took off 1 base at V and 0 bases at J, with 9 bases between the two ends. The CDR3 length is 15 residues. In nucleotides, the CDR3 is TGTGCCAGCAGCTTAGATTGGGGATACCAAGAGACCCAGTACTTC. It specifies CASSLDWGYQETQYF.

V usage is TRBV30 and J usage is TRBJ1-5; D gene unclear. This CDR3 is 13 amino acids long. Between the trimmed V and J ends, which lost 1 base and 7 bases, there was a span of 11 bases. The germline CDR1 and CDR2 sequences are GTSNPN and SVGIG (reference sequence). The CDR3 is CAWSGGLGQPQHF. The CDR3 nucleotides are TGTGCCTGGAGTGGAGGGCTAGGACAGCCCCAGCATTTT.

The chain has TRBV4-3 and TRBJ2-7; D may be TRBD1 or TRBD2 (6 bases each). Between the trimmed V and J ends, which lost 0 bases and 2 bases, there was a span of 14 bases. Germline assignment: CDR1 LGHNA and CDR2 YSLEER. CDR3 length: 16 amino acids. This CDR3 reads CASSQDSGARAYEQYF. DNA of the CDR3: TGCGCCAGCAGCCAAGATTCGGGGGCGAGGGCCTACGAGCAGTACTTC.